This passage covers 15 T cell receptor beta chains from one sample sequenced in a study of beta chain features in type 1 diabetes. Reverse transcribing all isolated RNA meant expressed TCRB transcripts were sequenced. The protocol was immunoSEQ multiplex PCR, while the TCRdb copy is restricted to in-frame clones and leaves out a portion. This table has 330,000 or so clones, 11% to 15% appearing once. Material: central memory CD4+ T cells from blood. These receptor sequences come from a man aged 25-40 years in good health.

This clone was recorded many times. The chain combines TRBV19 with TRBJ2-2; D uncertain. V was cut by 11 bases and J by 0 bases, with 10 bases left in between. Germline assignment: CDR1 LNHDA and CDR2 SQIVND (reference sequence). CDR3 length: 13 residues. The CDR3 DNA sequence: TGTGCCGCATCCAACGCGAACACCGGGGAGCTGTTTTTT. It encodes CAASNANTGELFF.

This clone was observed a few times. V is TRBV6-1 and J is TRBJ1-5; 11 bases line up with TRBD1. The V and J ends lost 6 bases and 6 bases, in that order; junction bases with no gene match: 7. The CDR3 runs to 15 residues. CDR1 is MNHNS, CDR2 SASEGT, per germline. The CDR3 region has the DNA TGTGCCAGCAGCGCCGGGACAGGGGGATTTCAGCCCCAGCATTTT. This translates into CASSAGTGGFQPQHF.

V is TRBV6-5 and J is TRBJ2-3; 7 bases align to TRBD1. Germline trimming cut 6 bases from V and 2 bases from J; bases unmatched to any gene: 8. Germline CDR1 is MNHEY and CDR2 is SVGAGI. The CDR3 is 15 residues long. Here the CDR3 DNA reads TGTGCCAGCAGACAGGGGCCTATCATCACAGATACGCAGTATTTT. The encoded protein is CASRQGPIITDTQYF.

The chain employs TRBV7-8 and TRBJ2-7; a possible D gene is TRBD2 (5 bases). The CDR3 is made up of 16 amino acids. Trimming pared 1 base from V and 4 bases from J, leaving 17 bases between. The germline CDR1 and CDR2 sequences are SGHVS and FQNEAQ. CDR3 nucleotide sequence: TGTGCCAGCAGCTTAGGAGAGAGGGCAACAGCTTACGAGCAGTACTTC. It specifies CASSLGERATAYEQYF.

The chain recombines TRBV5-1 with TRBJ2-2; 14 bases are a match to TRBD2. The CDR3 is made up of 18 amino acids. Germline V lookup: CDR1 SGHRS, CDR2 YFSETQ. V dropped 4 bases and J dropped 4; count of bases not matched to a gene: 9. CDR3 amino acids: CASSVGLAGDQGTGELFF. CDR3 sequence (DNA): TGCGCCAGCAGCGTGGGACTAGCGGGAGACCAGGGCACCGGGGAGCTGTTTTTT.

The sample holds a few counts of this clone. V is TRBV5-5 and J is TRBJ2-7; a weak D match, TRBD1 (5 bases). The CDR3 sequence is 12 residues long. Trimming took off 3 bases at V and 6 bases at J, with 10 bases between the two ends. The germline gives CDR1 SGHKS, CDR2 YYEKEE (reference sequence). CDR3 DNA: TGTGCCAGCAGCTCGTCAGGGTCCGAGCAGTACTTC. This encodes CASSSSGSEQYF.

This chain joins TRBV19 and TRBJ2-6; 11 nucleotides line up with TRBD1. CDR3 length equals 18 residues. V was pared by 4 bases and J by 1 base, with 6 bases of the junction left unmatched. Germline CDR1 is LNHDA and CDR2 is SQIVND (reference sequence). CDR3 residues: CASSTRTGGESGANVLTF. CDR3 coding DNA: TGTGCCAGTAGTACGAGGACAGGGGGCGAGTCTGGGGCCAACGTCCTGACTTTC.

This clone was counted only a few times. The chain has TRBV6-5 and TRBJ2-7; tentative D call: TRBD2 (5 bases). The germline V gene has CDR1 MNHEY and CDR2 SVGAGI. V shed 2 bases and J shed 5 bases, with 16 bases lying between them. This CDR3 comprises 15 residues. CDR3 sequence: CASSYRAGPRNEQYF. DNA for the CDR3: TGTGCCAGCAGTTACCGCGCGGGTCCTAGGAACGAGCAGTACTTC.

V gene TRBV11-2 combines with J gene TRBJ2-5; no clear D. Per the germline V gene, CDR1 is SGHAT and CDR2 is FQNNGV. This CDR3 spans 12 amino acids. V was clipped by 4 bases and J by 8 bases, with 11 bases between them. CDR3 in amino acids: CASSSQKATQYF. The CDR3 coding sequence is TGTGCCAGCAGCTCCCAAAAGGCTACCCAGTACTTC.

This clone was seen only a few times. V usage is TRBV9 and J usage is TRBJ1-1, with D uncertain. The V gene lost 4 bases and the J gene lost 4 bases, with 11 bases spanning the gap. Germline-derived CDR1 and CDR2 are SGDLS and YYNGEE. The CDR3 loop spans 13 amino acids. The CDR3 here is CASSTRTGTEAFF. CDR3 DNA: TGTGCCAGCAGCACCCGGACGGGCACTGAAGCTTTCTTT.

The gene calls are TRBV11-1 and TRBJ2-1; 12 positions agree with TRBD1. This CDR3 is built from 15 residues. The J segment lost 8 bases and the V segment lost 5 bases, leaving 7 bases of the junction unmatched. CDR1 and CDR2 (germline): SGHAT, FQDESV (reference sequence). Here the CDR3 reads CASSPRDRGHHEQFF. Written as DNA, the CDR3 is TGTGCCAGCAGCCCCCGGGACAGGGGGCATCATGAGCAGTTCTTC. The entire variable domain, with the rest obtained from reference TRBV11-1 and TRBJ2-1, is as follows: EAEVAQSPRYKITEKSQAVAFWCDPISGHATLYWYRQILGQGPELLVQFQDESVVDDSQLPKDRFSAERLKGVDSTLKIQPAELGDSAMYLCASSPRDRGHHEQFFGPGTRLTVL.

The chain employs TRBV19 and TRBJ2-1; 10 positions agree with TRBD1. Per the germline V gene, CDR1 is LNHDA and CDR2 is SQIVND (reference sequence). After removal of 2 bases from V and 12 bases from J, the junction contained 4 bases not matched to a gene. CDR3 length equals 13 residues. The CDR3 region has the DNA TGTGCCAGTAGTATAAGGGACAGGGGCTCGCAGTTCTTC. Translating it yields CASSIRDRGSQFF.

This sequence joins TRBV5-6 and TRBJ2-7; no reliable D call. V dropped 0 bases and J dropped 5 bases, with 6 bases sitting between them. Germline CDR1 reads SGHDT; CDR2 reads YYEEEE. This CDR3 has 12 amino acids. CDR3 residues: CASSLAMNEQYF. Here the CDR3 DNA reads TGTGCCAGCAGCTTGGCTATGAACGAGCAGTACTTC.

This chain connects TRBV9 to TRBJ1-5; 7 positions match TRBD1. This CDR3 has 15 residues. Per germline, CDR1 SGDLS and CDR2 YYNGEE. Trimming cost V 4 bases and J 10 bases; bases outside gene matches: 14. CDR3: CASSPMGGGAGPQHF. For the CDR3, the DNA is TGTGCCAGCAGCCCAATGGGAGGGGGCGCGGGCCCCCAGCATTTT.

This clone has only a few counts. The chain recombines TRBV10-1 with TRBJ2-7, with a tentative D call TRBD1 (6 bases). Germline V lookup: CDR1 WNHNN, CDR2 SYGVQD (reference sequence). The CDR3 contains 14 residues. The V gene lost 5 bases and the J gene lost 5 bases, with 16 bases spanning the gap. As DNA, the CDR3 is TGCGCCAGCAGTCGACAGGCTATCGGGGACGAGCAGTACTTC. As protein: CASSRQAIGDEQYF.